Listed below are T cell receptor beta chains from one sample, sequenced in a study of regulatory T cells in long-lasting Graves disease. MiXCR was run by TCRdb on the multiplex PCR reads, yielding one entry per CDR3 protein. The sample carries hundreds of thousands of distinct CDR3 sequences, over 15% recorded once. The same specimen was also included in a second study, on T cells in Graves' hyperthyroidism and ophthalmopathy.

Sequenced material: peripheral blood mononuclear cells (PBMCs), taken at new diagnosis, from a patient treated with antithyroid drugs. The receptors come from a man aged 40-50 years with Graves disease. The CDR3 runs from the conserved cysteine through the conserved F or W. Fields, in order: D gene, clone size, J gene, V gene, CDR3 DNA, CDR3 protein. D genes are given only for firm matches. The listing skips clone size in some rows; elsewhere it reads once, few, many or a size class.

. | . | TRBJ2-7 | TRBV6-2/TRBV6-3 | TGTGCCAGCAGTGCCCGGATCTTCGCGGCCTACGAGCAGTACTTC | CASSARIFAAYEQYF
TRBD1 | many | TRBJ2-7 | TRBV6-2/TRBV6-3 | TGTGCCAGCAGTGAAGCAGGGGGACAGGGGATATACGAGCAGTACTTC | CASSEAGGQGIYEQYF
. | few | TRBJ1-2 | TRBV30 | TGTGCCTGGAAACAAGGGGGAGGCCGGGGCTATGGCTACACCTTC | CAWKQGGGRGYGYTF
. | many | TRBJ2-7 | TRBV27 | TGTGCCAGCAGCCTCAACAGGGGAGGATACGAGCAGTACTTC | CASSLNRGGYEQYF
. | . | TRBJ2-7 | TRBV7-9 | TGTGCCAGCAGCGTAGGTCAGTACGAAACCTACGAGCAGTACTTC | CASSVGQYETYEQYF
TRBD1 | many | TRBJ2-7 | TRBV5-1 | TGCGCCAGCAGCTTCCCCACAGGGGGCCGCTACGAGCAGTACTTC | CASSFPTGGRYEQYF
TRBD2 | . | TRBJ2-1 | TRBV24-1 | TGTGCCACCAGTGATTCGGGACTAGCGGGGGGATACAATGAGCAGTTCTTC | CATSDSGLAGGYNEQFF
. | few | TRBJ2-4 | TRBV7-6 | TGTGCCAGCAGCTTAGGTCGAGTGTCAAGGTCCAAAAACATTCAGTACTTC | CASSLGRVSRSKNIQYF
TRBD1 | . | TRBJ2-2 | TRBV4-2 | TGTGCCAGCAGCCAAAGGGACAGGAGCACCGGGGAGCTGTTTTTT | CASSQRDRSTGELFF
. | . | TRBJ2-2 | TRBV9 | TGTGCCAGCAGCCCCACCGGCCGGGTAGCAAACACCGGGGAGCTGTTTTTT | CASSPTGRVANTGELFF
. | many | TRBJ2-7 | TRBV20-1 | TGCAGTGCTAGCGGCGGGACCAAATACGAGCAGTACTTC | CSASGGTKYEQYF
. | many | TRBJ1-1 | TRBV28 | TGTGCCAGCAGTTTCTCCCTCCAGAGAAACACTGAAGCTTTCTTT | CASSFSLQRNTEAFF
. | many | TRBJ2-3 | TRBV27 | TGTGCCAGCAGCTCGAAGGGTGTGGGCACAGATACGCAGTATTTT | CASSSKGVGTDTQYF
TRBD1 | many | TRBJ1-1 | TRBV5-1 | TGCGCCAGCAGCTTCCTAGGACAGGGATCTGAAGCTTTCTTT | CASSFLGQGSEAFF
. | . | TRBJ2-2 | TRBV2 | TGTGCCAGCCTCTTATTGGCCGGGGCCGGGGAGCTGTTTTTT | CASLLLAGAGELFF
TRBD2 | many | TRBJ2-4 | TRBV28 | TGTGCCACTCAAGGCGGGGGTCTAGCCAAAAACATTCAGTACTTC | CATQGGGLAKNIQYF
TRBD2 | few | TRBJ2-1 | TRBV2 | TGTGCCAGCGGGACTAGCGGGGGGTTTTTACATTATAGCTCCTACAATGAGCAGTTCTTC | CASGTSGGFLHYSSYNEQFF
. | many | TRBJ1-5 | TRBV18 | TGTGCCAGCTCCCCCACCATCGACAGTGTTCATAGCAATCAGCCCCAGCATTTT | CASSPTIDSVHSNQPQHF
. | . | TRBJ2-5 | TRBV7-2 | TGTGCCAGCAGCTTAGATACGGGGTCAGAGACCCAGTACTTC | CASSLDTGSETQYF
. | many | TRBJ2-7 | TRBV11-2 | TGTGCCAGCAGCTCGGAACCGACGGGCCTTCGCCGCTACGAGCAGTACTTC | CASSSEPTGLRRYEQYF
TRBD1 | . | TRBJ1-2 | TRBV28 | TGTGCCAGCAGTTCGGGACAGGGGCCTATTAAGTATGGCTACACCTTC | CASSSGQGPIKYGYTF
. | . | TRBJ2-1 | TRBV19 | TGTGCCAGCGAGGAGGGCCATGAGCAGTTCTTC | CASEEGHEQFF
. | many | TRBJ1-2 | TRBV27 | TGTGCCAGCAGTTTGGGAAGGTACTATGGCTACACCTTC | CASSLGRYYGYTF
. | few | TRBJ1-2 | TRBV2 | TGTGCCAGCAGCCTCCCGGGGGGGATTTATGGCTACACCTTC | CASSLPGGIYGYTF
TRBD1 | many | TRBJ1-1 | TRBV12-3/TRBV12-4 | TGTGCCAGCAGCCGCAACAGGGGACGAGCTTTCTTT | CASSRNRGRAFF
TRBD2 | many | TRBJ2-2 | TRBV20-1 | TGCAGTGCAGAGAGCCCTAGCGGGGGTCCCGGGGAGCTGTTTTTT | CSAESPSGGPGELFF
TRBD1 | many | TRBJ2-5 | TRBV20-1 | TGCAGTGCAAAACCGGGACAGCGAGAGACCCAGTACTTC | CSAKPGQRETQYF
. | many | TRBJ1-1 | TRBV27 | TGTGCCAGCAGTAGTCCGGCTATGAACACTGAAGCTTTCTTT | CASSSPAMNTEAFF
. | many | TRBJ2-5 | TRBV30 | TGTGCCTGGAGTTCCCCAGAGACCCAGTACTTC | CAWSSPETQYF
TRBD1 | many | TRBJ1-1 | TRBV5-1 | TGCGCCAGCAGCTCCGGGACAGGGGCCACTGAAGCTTTCTTT | CASSSGTGATEAFF
. | many | TRBJ2-5 | TRBV7-3 | TGTGCCAGCAGCACCGACCCGCAAGAGACCCAGTACTTC | CASSTDPQETQYF
TRBD1 | few | TRBJ2-2 | TRBV11-3 | TGTGCCAGCAGTTCCAGGGGGACAAACACCGGGGAGCTGTTTTTT | CASSSRGTNTGELFF
. | many | TRBJ2-6 | TRBV2 | TGTGCCGGGCGGGGCCTCGCTATCCGGGCCAACGTCCTGACTTTC | CAGRGLAIRANVLTF
. | few | TRBJ1-2 | TRBV5-5 | TGTGCCAGCAGCTTGGTGGATAACTATGGCTACACCTTC | CASSLVDNYGYTF
. | . | TRBJ2-5 | TRBV5-4 | TGTGCCAGCAGCTCTCGTTCGACCCAGTACTTC | CASSSRSTQYF
TRBD1 | many | TRBJ1-5 | TRBV30 | TGTGCCTGGAGTGGACAGGGGGCGTATCAGCCCCAGCATTTT | CAWSGQGAYQPQHF
TRBD2 | many | TRBJ2-7 | TRBV20-1 | TGCAGTGCTAGTGGTTGGGCTAGCGGATCTTACGAGCAGTACTTC | CSASGWASGSYEQYF
TRBD2 | . | TRBJ2-1 | TRBV6-2/TRBV6-3 | TGTGCCAGCAGTTACTCGACCGGCGGGAGGGCCAACAATGAGCAGTTCTTC | CASSYSTGGRANNEQFF
. | many | TRBJ2-1 | TRBV11-2 | TGTGCCAGCAGCGTTAGCGGAGGCTCCTACAATGAGCAGTTCTTC | CASSVSGGSYNEQFF
TRBD2 | . | TRBJ2-2 | TRBV19 | TGTGCCAGTAGTATCAGGCTAGCGGGGCGGACCGGGGAGCTGTTTTTT | CASSIRLAGRTGELFF
TRBD1 | many | TRBJ2-1 | TRBV29-1 | TGCAGCGTTGAAGTGCCCCCGGACAGGGGGCATGAGCAGTTCTTC | CSVEVPPDRGHEQFF
. | few | TRBJ2-4 | TRBV5-1 | TGCGCCAGCAGCCCGAGAGCCAAAAACATTCAGTACTTC | CASSPRAKNIQYF
. | many | TRBJ2-3 | TRBV7-2 | TGTGCCAGCAGCTCCCAGGGTCCAGATACGCAGTATTTT | CASSSQGPDTQYF
. | many | TRBJ2-7 | TRBV28 | TGTGCCAGCAGTTTCGACAAGACAAGGCCCTCAGGCTACGAGCAGTACTTC | CASSFDKTRPSGYEQYF
. | few | TRBJ1-1 | TRBV28 | TGTGCCAGCAGTTTGAACGAGAAAGCTTTCTTT | CASSLNEKAFF
. | many | TRBJ2-7 | TRBV28 | TGTGCCAGCAGTTGGGGTGTGGGGCGGGCCTCCTACGAGCAGTACTTC | CASSWGVGRASYEQYF
. | . | TRBJ1-2 | TRBV10-3 | TGTGCCATCAGGCCCTCCGGGGGAGTAACGAACTATGGCTACACCTTC | CAIRPSGGVTNYGYTF
. | many | TRBJ2-1 | TRBV7-3 | TGTGCCAGCAGCTTAGGCAGGGGTACTCACAATGAGCAGTTCTTC | CASSLGRGTHNEQFF
. | . | TRBJ1-4 | TRBV5-6 | TGTGCCAGCAGCCCCGAGTGGGGTAATGAAAAACTGTTTTTT | CASSPEWGNEKLFF
TRBD2 | few | TRBJ2-1 | TRBV3-1 | TGTGCCAGCAGCCAAGGGGGGGGAGGGTCCTACAATGAGCAGTTCTTC | CASSQGGGGSYNEQFF
TRBD1 | many | TRBJ2-5 | TRBV7-9 | TGTGCCAGCACCCGAGGGGGCGGCCAAGAGACCCAGTACTTC | CASTRGGGQETQYF
. | many | TRBJ2-2 | TRBV7-2 | TGTGCCAGCAGCTTAGGCAGGGGTTACTCCGGGGAGCTGTTTTTT | CASSLGRGYSGELFF
TRBD2 | . | TRBJ2-2 | TRBV19 | TGTGCCACAGGGGGACTAGCGGGACAAAATTGGGCCGGGGAGCTGTTTTTT | CATGGLAGQNWAGELFF
. | many | TRBJ2-7 | TRBV2 | TGTGCCAGCAGGAGACAGTACGGGAGTCCACTCTACGAGCAGTACTTC | CASRRQYGSPLYEQYF
. | many | TRBJ1-1 | TRBV10-3 | TGTGCCATCTCAAGGGGAGGGGGGAACACTGAAGCTTTCTTT | CAISRGGGNTEAFF
. | many | TRBJ2-1 | TRBV11-2 | TGTGCCAGCAGCACTGTCGCGGGGGCCTTCTACAATGAGCAGTTCTTC | CASSTVAGAFYNEQFF
. | many | TRBJ2-1 | TRBV7-3 | TGTGCCAGCAGCTTATCCCTACTAGTGGGCGATGAGCAGTTCTTC | CASSLSLLVGDEQFF
. | . | TRBJ1-5 | TRBV13 | TGTGCCAGCAGCTTAGGGAATTTGCAGCCCCAGCATTTT | CASSLGNLQPQHF